This T cell receptor (beta chain) was retrieved from a study of T cells expressing NK-cell markers. About the study: Underlying the TCR beta repertoires were sorted CD3+CD56+NKG2C+, CD3+CD56+NKG2C- and CD3+CD56-NKG2C+ T cells.

To note about this clonotype: Its antigen is undetermined.

The CDR3 runs 15 residues. Looked up from germline, CDR1 is SGHVS and CDR2 is FQNEAQ. Notes on the study in general: Of the CD8+ T cells in a handful of donors, 1.0-7.0% belonged to dominant NKG2C+ clonotypes.

5'RACE template switching with UMIs produced the TCR beta cDNA. TCRdb re-called the 5' RACE reads; every CDR3 protein appears as one record, without DNA. In all, the sample yields 200,000 to 300,000 distinct CDR3 sequences. The chain couples TRBV7-8 to TRBJ1-6; no DNA is available, so the TRBD1 call from TCRdb remains unchecked. The origin of this receptor is a woman aged 18 to 75 in good health. The sample taken for sequencing was blood T cells: a sorted CD56 or NKG2C T cell subset, CD4+ or CD8+ T cells, or bulk PBMC T cells (not recorded which). CDR3 protein: CASSRGTAYNSPLHF.